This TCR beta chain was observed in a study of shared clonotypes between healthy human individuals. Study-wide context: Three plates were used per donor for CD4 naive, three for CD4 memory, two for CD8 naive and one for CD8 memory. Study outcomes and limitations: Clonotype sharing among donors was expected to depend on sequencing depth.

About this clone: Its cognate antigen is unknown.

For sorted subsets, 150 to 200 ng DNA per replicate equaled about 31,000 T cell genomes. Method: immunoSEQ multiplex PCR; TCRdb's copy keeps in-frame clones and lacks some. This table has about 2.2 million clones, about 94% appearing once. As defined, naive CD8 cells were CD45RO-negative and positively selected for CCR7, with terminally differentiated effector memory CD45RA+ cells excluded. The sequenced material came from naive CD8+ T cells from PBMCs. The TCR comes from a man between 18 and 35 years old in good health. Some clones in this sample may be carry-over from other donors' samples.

DNA for the CDR3: TGTGCCAGCAGTTTGCTCACACCTAGCGGGAGGTACGAGCAGTACTTC. Its protein is CASSLLTPSGRYEQYF. J is TRBJ2-7 and V is TRBV27, with 11 bases that match TRBD2. The CDR3 has 16 amino acids. From germline, CDR1 is MNHEY and CDR2 SMNVEV (reference sequence). The V gene end was trimmed by 3 bases and the J gene end by 4 bases; junction bases not matched to a gene: 8.